Sequencing of this T cell receptor beta chain was carried out in a study of T cell changes during pregnancy in multiple sclerosis. This table comes from immunoSEQ multiplex PCR, and its TCRdb copy is limited to in-frame clones, with some not included. The repertoire holds fewer than 90,000 clones, with roughly 93% as singletons. The specimen comprised peripheral blood, sampled in the first trimester of pregnancy. The origin of this receptor is a female donor with multiple sclerosis, enrolled in a pregnancy study.

CDR3 sequence: CASSLRVYEQYF. Written as DNA, the CDR3 is TGTGCCAGCAGCTTACGGGTCTACGAGCAGTACTTC. The chain employs TRBV7-9 and TRBJ2-7; D call uncertain. V was clipped by 2 bases and J by 3 bases, with 5 bases between them. Germline values: CDR1 SEHNR, CDR2 FQNEAQ (reference sequence). This CDR3 is built from 12 residues.